This passage covers 18 T cell receptor beta chains from one sample sequenced in a study of CD8 T cells in ankylosing spondylitis. The study's findings and limits: A TCR beta motif made of several highly homologous variants seemed typical of ankylosing spondylitis blood.

TCRdb independently ran MiXCR on the 5' RACE reads; one entry per CDR3 protein. The sample records roughly 440,000 distinct CDR3 sequences, 17% being singletons. No antigen has been identified for these receptors. The material sequenced was blood, either unsorted or a sorted T cell fraction (not recorded which). All receptors derive from a male donor with ankylosing spondylitis.

The table lists this clonotype with a few counts. The rearrangement uses TRBV20-1 and TRBJ1-6, with D maybe TRBD1 (6 bases). Trimming pared 5 bases from V and 4 bases from J, leaving 18 bases between. The CDR3 extends over 16 amino acids. Germline assignment: CDR1 DFQATT and CDR2 SNEGSKA (reference sequence). This CDR3 is CSAARQENPYNSPLHF. For the CDR3, the DNA is TGCAGTGCTGCCCGACAGGAGAACCCTTATAATTCACCCCTCCACTTT.

This clonotype was counted many times. The rearrangement links TRBV15 to TRBJ2-3, with D perhaps TRBD1 (6 bases). V was trimmed by 0 bases and J by 2 bases, leaving 12 bases between them. The CDR3 is 16 residues long. CDR1 is LNHNV and CDR2 is YYDKDF in the germline V gene (reference sequence). CDR3 region: CATSRDLGHNTDTQYF. For the CDR3, the DNA is TGTGCCACCAGCAGAGATCTGGGACATAACACAGATACGCAGTATTTT.

The chain combines TRBV7-9 with TRBJ2-5, with a tentative D call TRBD2 (6 bases). Germline CDR1 is SEHNR and CDR2 is FQNEAQ (reference sequence). The CDR3 totals 14 residues. The ends were cut back, 4 bases at V and 4 bases at J, with 13 bases in the middle. Written as DNA, the CDR3 is TGTGCCAGCAGCTCGATGGGGGGATCAGAGACCCAGTACTTC. It translates to CASSSMGGSETQYF.

This clonotype was seen many times. The chain couples TRBV12-3 or TRBV12-4 to TRBJ2-5; 10 bases match TRBD2. V was pared by 5 bases and J by 5 bases, with 8 bases of the junction left unmatched. This CDR3 contains 15 residues. In nucleotides, the CDR3 is TGTGCCAGCAGTAGAAGCGGGGGGGCCCCGGAGACCCAGTACTTC. Its protein is CASSRSGGAPETQYF.

This chain joins TRBV6-1 and TRBJ1-1; 7 bases align to TRBD1. This CDR3 has 13 amino acids. The germline V gene encodes CDR1 MNHNS and CDR2 SASEGT. The CDR3 is CVTTPQGSTEAFF. Written as DNA, the CDR3 is TGTGTTACGACGCCACAGGGGTCCACTGAAGCTTTCTTT.

The table lists this clonotype with a few counts. The V gene is TRBV7-2, the J gene TRBJ2-5, with D tentatively TRBD2 (6 bases). The CDR3 has 14 residues. Germline assignment: CDR1 SGHTA and CDR2 FQGNSA. Trimming removed 6 bases from V and 8 bases from J, with 19 bases in between. Here the CDR3 DNA reads TGTGCCAGCAGGTTCCCCGGGACTGCCCCCACCCAGTACTTC. This encodes CASRFPGTAPTQYF. Drawing the rest from reference TRBV7-2 and TRBJ2-5, the complete variable domain is GAGVSQSPSNKVTEKGKDVELRCDPISGHTALYWYRQSLGQGLEFLIYFQGNSAPDKSGLPSDRFSAERTGGSVSTLTIQRTQQEDSAVYLCASRFPGTAPTQYFGPGTRLLVL.

This clonotype was seen a handful of times. The CDR3 reads CASSVGRGGNEQFF. CDR3 DNA sequence: TGTGCCAGCAGTGTGGGTCGGGGTGGTAATGAGCAGTTCTTC. V is TRBV2 and J is TRBJ2-1, with D perhaps TRBD2 (5 bases). Germline CDR1 is SNHLY and CDR2 is FYNNEI. Trimming took off 4 bases at V and 7 bases at J, with 14 bases between the two ends. This CDR3 has 14 amino acids.

This sequence joins TRBV7-9 and TRBJ2-7; D ambiguous. This CDR3 is built from 14 residues. The germline V and J ends were trimmed by 2 bases and 5 bases, with 13 bases remaining between them. From germline, CDR1 is SEHNR and CDR2 FQNEAQ (reference sequence). The CDR3 DNA reads TGTGCCAGCAGCTTACGGCTTGAGATTGACGAGCAGTACTTC. Residues: CASSLRLEIDEQYF.

The rearrangement uses TRBV5-1 and TRBJ2-2; 7 nucleotides line up with TRBD2. Germline trimming cut 0 bases from V and 0 bases from J; bases unmatched to any gene: 5. The CDR3 totals 17 residues. Germline V gives CDR1 SGHRS, CDR2 YFSETQ. The CDR3 loop reads CASSLAASGTNTGELFF. The CDR3 nucleotides are TGCGCCAGCAGCTTGGCGGCTAGCGGTACGAACACCGGGGAGCTGTTTTTT. Filled out from reference TRBV5-1 and TRBJ2-2, the complete variable domain reads KAGVTQTPRYLIKTRGQQVTLSCSPISGHRSVSWYQQTPGQGLQFLFEYFSETQRNKGNFPGRFSGRQFSNSRSEMNVSTLELGDSALYLCASSLAASGTNTGELFFGEGSRLTVL.

This clonotype has just a few counts. V and J are TRBV15 and TRBJ2-2; TRBD2 matches at 9 bases. Germline CDR1 reads LNHNV; CDR2 reads YYDKDF (reference sequence). The V gene end was trimmed by 5 bases and the J gene end by 2 bases; junction bases not matched to a gene: 6. The CDR3 contains 16 residues. The CDR3 sequence is CATSARLAANTGELFF. The CDR3 coding sequence is TGTGCCACCAGCGCCCGACTAGCGGCAAACACCGGGGAGCTGTTTTTT.

This clonotype showed up just a few times. The chain has TRBV4-1 and TRBJ1-2; TRBD1 agrees at 7 bases. CDR3 length equals 17 residues. Germline lookup yields CDR1 MGHRA and CDR2 YSYEKL. V gave up 1 base and J gave up 2 bases; unmatched junction bases: 10. As DNA, the CDR3 is TGCGCCAGCAGCCAAGTGGAGGGGGCCCATTCCAACTATGGCTACACCTTC. It encodes CASSQVEGAHSNYGYTF.

This clonotype was counted only a few times. The J gene is TRBJ1-6, the V gene TRBV11-2; 10 nucleotides match TRBD1. The V segment lost 1 base and the J segment 7 bases; nucleotides outside the gene matches: 1. Germline V CDR1 and CDR2: SGHAT, FQNNGV. This CDR3 comprises 15 residues. The CDR3 region is CASSLGGQGNSPLHF. For the CDR3, the DNA is TGTGCCAGCAGCTTAGGGGGACAGGGGAATTCACCCCTCCACTTT.

The chain carries TRBV4-3 and TRBJ2-7; D call uncertain. V was trimmed by 0 bases and J by 2 bases, leaving 11 bases between them. CDR1 and CDR2 (germline): LGHNA, YSLEER. This CDR3 spans 15 amino acids. For the CDR3, the DNA is TGCGCCAGCAGCCAAGATAGCCTACTCGCCTACGAGCAGTACTTC. This gives the protein CASSQDSLLAYEQYF.

As regards this clonotype: An end of the junction differs from the germline gene, which may be a read error. The V and J genes are TRBV3-1 and TRBJ2-1; 14 bases line up with TRBD2. The germline gives CDR1 LGHDT, CDR2 YNNKEL (reference sequence). The CDR3 contains 15 residues. The CDR3 here is CASSEGTSGSRGVQF. As DNA, the CDR3 is TGTGCCAGCAGCGAAGGGACTAGCGGGAGCCGAGGAGTACAATTC.

The V and J genes are TRBV18 and TRBJ2-7; TRBD1 agrees at 9 bases. V was clipped by 5 bases and J by 3 bases; unmatched bases: 5. Germline values: CDR1 KGHSH, CDR2 LQKENI. The CDR3 runs 14 residues. CDR3 sequence (DNA): TGTGCCAGCTCAGCACGACAGGGGGACTACGAGCAGTACTTC. Its protein is CASSARQGDYEQYF. The entire variable domain, with the rest obtained from reference TRBV18 and TRBJ2-7, is as follows: NAGVMQNPRHLVRRRGQEARLRCSPMKGHSHVYWYRQLPEEGLKFMVYLQKENIIDESGMPKERFSAEFPKEGPSILRIQQVVRGDSAAYFCASSARQGDYEQYFGPGTRLTVT.

This rearrangement joins TRBV7-8 to TRBJ2-1; D uncertain. From germline, CDR1 is SGHVS and CDR2 FQNEAQ. The CDR3 runs to 13 residues. V lost 3 bases and J lost 5, with 8 bases in between. In DNA, the CDR3 is TGTGCCAGCAGCTTTTCACGTAACAATGAGCAGTTCTTC. As protein: CASSFSRNNEQFF.

This clonotype was observed a single time. The chain employs TRBV9 and TRBJ1-4; TRBD1 matches at 9 bases. Trimming cost V 4 bases and J 6 bases; bases outside gene matches: 4. Germline CDR1 SGDLS, CDR2 YYNGEE. CDR3 size: 14 residues. Written as DNA, the CDR3 is TGTGCCAGCAGCCCGACAGGGGGATATGAAAAACTGTTTTTT. Amino acid sequence: CASSPTGGYEKLFF.

This clonotype was detected only a few times. The J gene is TRBJ2-7, the V gene TRBV9; D is unresolved. The CDR3 extends over 15 amino acids. Germline lookup yields CDR1 SGDLS and CDR2 YYNGEE. The V end was cut by 0 bases, the J end by 2 bases, with 12 bases between. CDR3 sequence: CASSVAVASPYEQYF. The CDR3 coding sequence is TGTGCCAGCAGCGTAGCTGTAGCTTCTCCCTACGAGCAGTACTTC.